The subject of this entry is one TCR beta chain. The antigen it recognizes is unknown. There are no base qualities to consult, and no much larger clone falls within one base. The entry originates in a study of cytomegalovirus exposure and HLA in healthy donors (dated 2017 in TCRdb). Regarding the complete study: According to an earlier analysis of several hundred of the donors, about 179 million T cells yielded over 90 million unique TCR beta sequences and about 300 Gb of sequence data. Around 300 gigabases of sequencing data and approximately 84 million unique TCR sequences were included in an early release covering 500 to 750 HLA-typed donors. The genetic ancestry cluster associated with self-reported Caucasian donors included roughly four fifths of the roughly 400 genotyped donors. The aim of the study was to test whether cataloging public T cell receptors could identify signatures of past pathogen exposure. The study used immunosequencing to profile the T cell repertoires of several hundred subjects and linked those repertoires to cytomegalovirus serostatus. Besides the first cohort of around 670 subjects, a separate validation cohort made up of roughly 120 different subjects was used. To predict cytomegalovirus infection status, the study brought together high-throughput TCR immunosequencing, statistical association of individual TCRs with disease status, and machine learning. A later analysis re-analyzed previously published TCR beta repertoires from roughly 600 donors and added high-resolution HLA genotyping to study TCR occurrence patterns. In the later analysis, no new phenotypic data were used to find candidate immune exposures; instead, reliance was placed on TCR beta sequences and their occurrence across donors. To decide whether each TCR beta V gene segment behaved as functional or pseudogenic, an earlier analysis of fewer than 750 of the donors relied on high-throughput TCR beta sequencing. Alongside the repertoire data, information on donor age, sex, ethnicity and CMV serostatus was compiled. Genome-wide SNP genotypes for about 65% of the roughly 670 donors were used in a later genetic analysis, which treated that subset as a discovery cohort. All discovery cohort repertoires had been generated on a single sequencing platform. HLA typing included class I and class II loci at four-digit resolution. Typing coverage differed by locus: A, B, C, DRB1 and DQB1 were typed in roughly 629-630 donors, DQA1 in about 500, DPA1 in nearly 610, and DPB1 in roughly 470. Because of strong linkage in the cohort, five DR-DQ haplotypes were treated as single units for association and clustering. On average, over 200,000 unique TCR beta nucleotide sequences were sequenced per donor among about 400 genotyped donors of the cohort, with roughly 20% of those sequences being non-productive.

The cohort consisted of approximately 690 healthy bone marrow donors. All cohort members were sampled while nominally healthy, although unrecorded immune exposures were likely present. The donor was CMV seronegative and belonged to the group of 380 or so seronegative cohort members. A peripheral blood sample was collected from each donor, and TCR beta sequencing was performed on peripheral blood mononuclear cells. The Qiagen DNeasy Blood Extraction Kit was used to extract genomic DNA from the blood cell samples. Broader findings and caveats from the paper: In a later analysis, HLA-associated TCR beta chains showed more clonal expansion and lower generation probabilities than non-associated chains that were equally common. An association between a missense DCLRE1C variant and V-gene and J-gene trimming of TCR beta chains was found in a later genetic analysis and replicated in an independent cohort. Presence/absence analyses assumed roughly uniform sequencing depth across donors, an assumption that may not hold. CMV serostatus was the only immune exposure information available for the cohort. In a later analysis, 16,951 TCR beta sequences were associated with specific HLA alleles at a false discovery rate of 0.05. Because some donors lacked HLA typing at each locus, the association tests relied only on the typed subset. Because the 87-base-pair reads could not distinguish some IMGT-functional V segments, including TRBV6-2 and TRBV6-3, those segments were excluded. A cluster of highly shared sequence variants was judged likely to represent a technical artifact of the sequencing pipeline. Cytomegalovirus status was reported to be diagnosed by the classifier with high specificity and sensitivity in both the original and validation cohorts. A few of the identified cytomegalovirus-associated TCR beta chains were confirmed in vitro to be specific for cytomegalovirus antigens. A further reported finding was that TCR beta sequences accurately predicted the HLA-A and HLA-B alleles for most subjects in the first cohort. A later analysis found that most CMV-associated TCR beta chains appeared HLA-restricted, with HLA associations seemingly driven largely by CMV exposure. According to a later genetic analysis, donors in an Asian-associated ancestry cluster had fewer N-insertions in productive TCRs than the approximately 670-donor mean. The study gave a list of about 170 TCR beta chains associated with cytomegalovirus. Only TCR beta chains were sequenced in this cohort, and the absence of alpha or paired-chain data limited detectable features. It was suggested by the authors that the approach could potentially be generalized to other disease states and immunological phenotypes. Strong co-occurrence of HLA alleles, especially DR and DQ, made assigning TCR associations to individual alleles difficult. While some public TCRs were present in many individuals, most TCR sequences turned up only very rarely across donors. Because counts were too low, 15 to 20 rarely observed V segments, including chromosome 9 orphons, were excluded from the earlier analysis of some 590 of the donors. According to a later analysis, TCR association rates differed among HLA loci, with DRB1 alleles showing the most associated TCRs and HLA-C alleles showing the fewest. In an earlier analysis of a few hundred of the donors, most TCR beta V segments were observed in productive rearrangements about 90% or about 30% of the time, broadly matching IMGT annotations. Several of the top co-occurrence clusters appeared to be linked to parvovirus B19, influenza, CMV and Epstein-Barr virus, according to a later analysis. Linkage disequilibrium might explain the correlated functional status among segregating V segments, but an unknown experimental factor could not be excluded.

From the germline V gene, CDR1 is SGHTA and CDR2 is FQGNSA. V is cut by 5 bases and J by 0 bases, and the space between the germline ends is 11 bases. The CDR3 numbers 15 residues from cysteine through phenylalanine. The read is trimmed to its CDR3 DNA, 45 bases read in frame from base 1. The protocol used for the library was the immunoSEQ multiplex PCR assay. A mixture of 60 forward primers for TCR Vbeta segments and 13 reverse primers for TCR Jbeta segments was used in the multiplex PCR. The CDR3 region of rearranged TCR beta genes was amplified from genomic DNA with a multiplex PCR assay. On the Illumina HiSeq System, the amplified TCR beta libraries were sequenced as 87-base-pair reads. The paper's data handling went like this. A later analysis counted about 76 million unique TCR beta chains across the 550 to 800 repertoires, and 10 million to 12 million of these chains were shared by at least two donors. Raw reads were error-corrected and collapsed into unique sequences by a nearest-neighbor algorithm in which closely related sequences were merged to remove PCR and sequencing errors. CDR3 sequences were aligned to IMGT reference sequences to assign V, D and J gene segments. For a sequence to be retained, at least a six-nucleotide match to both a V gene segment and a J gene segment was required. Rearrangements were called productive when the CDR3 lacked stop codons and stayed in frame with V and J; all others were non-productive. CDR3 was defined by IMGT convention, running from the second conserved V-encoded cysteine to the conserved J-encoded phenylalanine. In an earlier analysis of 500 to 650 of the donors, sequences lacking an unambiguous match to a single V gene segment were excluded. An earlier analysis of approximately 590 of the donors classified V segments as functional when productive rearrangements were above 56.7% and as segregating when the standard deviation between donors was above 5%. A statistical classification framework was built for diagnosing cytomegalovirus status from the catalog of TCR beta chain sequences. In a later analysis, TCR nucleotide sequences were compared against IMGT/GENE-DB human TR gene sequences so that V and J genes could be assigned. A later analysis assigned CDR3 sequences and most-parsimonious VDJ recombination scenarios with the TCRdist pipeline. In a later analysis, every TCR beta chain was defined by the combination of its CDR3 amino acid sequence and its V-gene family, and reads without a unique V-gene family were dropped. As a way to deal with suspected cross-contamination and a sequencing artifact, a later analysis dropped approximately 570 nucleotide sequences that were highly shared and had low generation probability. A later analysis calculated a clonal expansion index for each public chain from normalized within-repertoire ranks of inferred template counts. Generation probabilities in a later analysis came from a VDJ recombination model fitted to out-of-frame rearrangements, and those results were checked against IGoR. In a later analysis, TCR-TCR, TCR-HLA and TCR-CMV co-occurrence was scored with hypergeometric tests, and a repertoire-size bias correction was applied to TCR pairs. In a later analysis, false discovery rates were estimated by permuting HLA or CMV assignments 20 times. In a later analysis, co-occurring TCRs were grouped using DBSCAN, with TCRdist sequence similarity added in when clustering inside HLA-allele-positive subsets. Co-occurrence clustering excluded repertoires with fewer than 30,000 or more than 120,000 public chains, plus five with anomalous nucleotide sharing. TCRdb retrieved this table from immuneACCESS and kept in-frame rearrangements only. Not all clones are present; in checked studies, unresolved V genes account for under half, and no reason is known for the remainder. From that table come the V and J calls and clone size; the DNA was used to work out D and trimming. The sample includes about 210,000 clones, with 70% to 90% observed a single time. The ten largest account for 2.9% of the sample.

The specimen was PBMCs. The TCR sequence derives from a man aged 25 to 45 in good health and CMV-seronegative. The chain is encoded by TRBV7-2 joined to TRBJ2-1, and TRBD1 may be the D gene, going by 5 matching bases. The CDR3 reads CASSARQNSYNEQFF. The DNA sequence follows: TGTGCCAGCAGCGCTAGACAGAACTCCTACAATGAGCAGTTCTTC.